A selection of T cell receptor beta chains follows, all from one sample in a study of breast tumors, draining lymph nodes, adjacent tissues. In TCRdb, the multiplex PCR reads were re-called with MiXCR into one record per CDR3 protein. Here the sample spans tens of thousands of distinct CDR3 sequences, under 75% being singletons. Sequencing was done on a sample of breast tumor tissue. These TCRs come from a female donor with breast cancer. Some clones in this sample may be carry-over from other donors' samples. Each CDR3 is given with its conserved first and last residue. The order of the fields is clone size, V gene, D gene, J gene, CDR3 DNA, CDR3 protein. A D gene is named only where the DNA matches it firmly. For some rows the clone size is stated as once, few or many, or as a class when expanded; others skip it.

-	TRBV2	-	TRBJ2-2	TGTGCCAGCAGGGGGACGGCAGCGAACACCGGGGAGCTGTTTTTT	CASRGTAANTGELFF
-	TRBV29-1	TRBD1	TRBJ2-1	TGCAGCAGCAGAGGGACAGGGAGAAACAATGAGCAGTTCTTC	CSSRGTGRNNEQFF
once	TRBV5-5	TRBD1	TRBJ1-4	TGTGCCAGCAGCTTGGCCGGACAGGGGATGAGAAATGAAAAACTGTTTTTT	CASSLAGQGMRNEKLFF
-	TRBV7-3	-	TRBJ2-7	TGTGCCAGCAGATACGGAACGGCACGTAACGAGCAGTACTTC	CASRYGTARNEQYF
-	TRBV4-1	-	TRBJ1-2	TGCGCCAGCAGCCAAGATATAACCCCCAGCGATGGCTACACCTTC	CASSQDITPSDGYTF
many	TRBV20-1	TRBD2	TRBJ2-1	TGCAGTGCTAGAGACCCTAGCGGGGGGGCGGGGCAGTTCTTC	CSARDPSGGAGQFF
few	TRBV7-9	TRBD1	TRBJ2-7	TGTGCCAGCAGCTTTCGACAGGGAACCTCCGAGCAGTACTTC	CASSFRQGTSEQYF
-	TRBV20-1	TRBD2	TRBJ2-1	TGCAGTGCTCCCGGGACTAGCGTCAATGAGCAGTTCTTC	CSAPGTSVNEQFF
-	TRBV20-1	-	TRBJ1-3	TGCAGTGCTGGGGACAAAAACTCTGGAAACACCATATATTTT	CSAGDKNSGNTIYF
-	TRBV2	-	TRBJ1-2	TGTGCCAGCAGTCTTGAAGGGGCTCGGGGCTACACCTTC	CASSLEGARGYTF
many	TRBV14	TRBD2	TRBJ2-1	TGTGCCAGCAGCGGAGCTAGCGGGAGAATGATGCAGTTCTTC	CASSGASGRMMQFF
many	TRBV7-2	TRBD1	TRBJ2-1	TGTGCCAGCAGCTTAGTCGTGACAGGGGGCGCTAACAATGAGCAGTTCTTC	CASSLVVTGGANNEQFF
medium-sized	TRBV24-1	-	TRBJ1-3	TGTGCCACTGAGAATAGCTCTGGAAACACCATATATTTT	CATENSSGNTIYF
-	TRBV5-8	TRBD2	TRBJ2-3	TGTGCCAGCACCAATCTAGCGGGAGGGCCGAGGACAGATACGCAGTATTTT	CASTNLAGGPRTDTQYF
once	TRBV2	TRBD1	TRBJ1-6	TGTGCCAGCAGAGCCCGAGGGGGCATGGCTTCACCCCTCCACTTT	CASRARGGMASPLHF
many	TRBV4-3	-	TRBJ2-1	TGCGCCAGCAGCCAAGGTAGCGCCGGGCCCTACAATGAGCAGTTCTTC	CASSQGSAGPYNEQFF
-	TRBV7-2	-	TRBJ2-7	TGTGCCAGCAGCTTAACCGGGACAAACTTCTACGAGCAGTACTTC	CASSLTGTNFYEQYF
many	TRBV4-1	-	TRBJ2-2	TGCGCCAGCAGCCAAGGGTTCGGGGAGCTGTTTTTT	CASSQGFGELFF
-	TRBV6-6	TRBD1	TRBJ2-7	TGTGCCATCCGGACAGGGGCCGCCTACGAGCAGTACTTC	CAIRTGAAYEQYF
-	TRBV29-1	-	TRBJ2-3	TGCAGCGCTTGGGGTTGGGCTGATACGCAGTATTTT	CSAWGWADTQYF
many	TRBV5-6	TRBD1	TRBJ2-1	TGTGCCAGCAGCTTGGGGACAGGGGGGTACAATGAGCAGTTCTTC	CASSLGTGGYNEQFF
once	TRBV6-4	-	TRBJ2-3	TGTGCCAGCAGTGACTCGACAGTAGGTACGCAGTATTTT	CASSDSTVGTQYF
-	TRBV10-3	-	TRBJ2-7	TGTGCCAGCAGGGCGTTAAGCTCCTACGAGCAGTACTTC	CASRALSSYEQYF
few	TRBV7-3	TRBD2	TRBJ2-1	TGTGCCAGCAGCTTATGGGGGGGGAGCTCCTACAATGAGCAGTTCTTC	CASSLWGGSSYNEQFF
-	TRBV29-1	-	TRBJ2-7	TGCAGCGTTGTAACAGGGTACGACGAGCAGTACTTC	CSVVTGYDEQYF
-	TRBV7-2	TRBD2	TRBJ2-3	TGCGCCAGCAGCCAAGCCGTAAGCGGGGGGGCAGATACGCAGTATTTT	CASSQAVSGGADTQYF
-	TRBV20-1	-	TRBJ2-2	TGCAGTGCTAGAGCGGAGAACACCGGGGAGCTGTTTTTT	CSARAENTGELFF
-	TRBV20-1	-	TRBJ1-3	TGCAGTGCTAGCTACCCTGGGACGGTCTCTGGAAACACCATATATTTT	CSASYPGTVSGNTIYF
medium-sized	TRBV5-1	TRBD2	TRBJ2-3	TGCGCCAGCAGCTCTAGCGGGAGGACAGATACGCAGTATTTT	CASSSSGRTDTQYF
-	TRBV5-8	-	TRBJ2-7	TGTGCCAGCAGCCCGCTAGCAGGGCTCTCCTACGAGCAGTACTTC	CASSPLAGLSYEQYF
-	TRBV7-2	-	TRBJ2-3	TGTGCCAGCAGCCGGGACGGGAGCACAGATACGCAGTATTTT	CASSRDGSTDTQYF
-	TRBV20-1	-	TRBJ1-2	TGCAGTGCTAGACAGGTGGGCAGGAGGGGGAGTGGCTACACCTTC	CSARQVGRRGSGYTF
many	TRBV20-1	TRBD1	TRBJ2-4	TGCAGTGCTAGAGCGGGACAGCCTAAAAACATTCAGTACTTC	CSARAGQPKNIQYF
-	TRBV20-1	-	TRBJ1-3	TGCAGTGCTAGTGGGCAAATCCCTGGAAACACCATATATTTT	CSASGQIPGNTIYF
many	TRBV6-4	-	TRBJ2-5	TGTGCCAGCAGGGGACCGAGTCAAGAGACCCAGTACTTC	CASRGPSQETQYF
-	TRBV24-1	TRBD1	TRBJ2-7	TGTGCCGCCGTCCGGGGACAGGGGGCTACCTACGAGCAGTACTTC	CAAVRGQGATYEQYF
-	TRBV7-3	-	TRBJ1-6	TGTGCCAGCAGATACGGGACTTCACCCCTCCACTTT	CASRYGTSPLHF
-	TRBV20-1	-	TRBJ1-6	TGCAGTGTCGGACCGACGTCAGTCCTCCACTTT	CSVGPTSVLHF
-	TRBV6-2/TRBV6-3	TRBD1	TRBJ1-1	TGTGCCAGCAGAATCCAGGGGGCGCTTATAACTTTCTTT	CASRIQGALITFF
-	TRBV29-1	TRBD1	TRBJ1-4	TGCAGCGTTGGACAGGGTCCCCATGCGAATGAAAAACTGTTTTTT	CSVGQGPHANEKLFF
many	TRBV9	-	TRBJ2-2	TGTGCCAGCAGCGGTCCTAGCACCGGGGAGCTGTTTTTT	CASSGPSTGELFF
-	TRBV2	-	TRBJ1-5	TGTGCCAGCAGTGAAGCGCTTGGGGGATATCAGCCCCAGCATTTT	CASSEALGGYQPQHF
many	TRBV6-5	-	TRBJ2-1	TGTGCCAGCAGTCAGGGGGTTGGCAGGGAGGCTTACAATGAGCAGTTCTTC	CASSQGVGREAYNEQFF
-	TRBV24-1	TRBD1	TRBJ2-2	TGTGCCACCAGTGAACGTCCTGGACAGGGGATCACCGGGGAGCTGTTTTTT	CATSERPGQGITGELFF
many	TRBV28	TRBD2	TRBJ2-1	TGTGCCAGCAGTTCACTAGCGGGCGCAGCGGGTGAGCAGTTCTTC	CASSSLAGAAGEQFF
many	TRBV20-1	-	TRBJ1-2	TGCAGTGCTAGAGTAGGGGGGGGCTATGGCTACACCTTC	CSARVGGGYGYTF
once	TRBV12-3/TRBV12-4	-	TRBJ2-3	TGTGCCAGCAGTTTGACAGATACGCAGTATTTT	CASSLTDTQYF
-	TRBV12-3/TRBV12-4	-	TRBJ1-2	TGTGCCAGCAGTTTAGGGGGGAGCGGCTATGGCTACACCTTC	CASSLGGSGYGYTF
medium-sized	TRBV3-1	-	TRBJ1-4	TGTGCCAGCAGCCACCGGTCCACAACTAATGAAAAACTGTTTTTT	CASSHRSTTNEKLFF
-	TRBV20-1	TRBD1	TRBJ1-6	TGCAGTGTACTACCGGGACAGGGTTACTCACCCCTCCACTTT	CSVLPGQGYSPLHF
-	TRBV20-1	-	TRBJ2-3	TGCAGTGAACGGGAGACTACGCAGTATTTT	CSERETTQYF
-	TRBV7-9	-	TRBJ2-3	TGTGCCAGCAGCTTAGTTCGGGACATCACAGATACGCAGTATTTT	CASSLVRDITDTQYF